In its sample, the clone carrying this T cell receptor beta chain was seen a few times. No antigen is known for it. The source of the sample is a study of T cells after yellow fever vaccination. Study-level information: Preparation of the low-cell-number fractions used SMART-Seq v4 Ultra Low Input. Overall study results and limits: In post-booster samples, most primary-vaccination clones reappeared (about 96% CD4, over 70% CD8). It was the secondary response that reached its peak faster, day 5 versus 15, but it was weaker.

Using its own MiXCR run on the 5' RACE reads, TCRdb lists one record per CDR3 protein. In the table there are more than 300,000 distinct CDR3 sequences, about 10% of which are singletons. Material: CD4+ T cells sorted from PBMCs, obtained 45 days after the yellow fever booster vaccination. The receptor comes from a man aged 18 to 35 who received the YFV17D yellow fever vaccine.

The CDR3, as DNA: TGTGCCAGCTCCCCAATTGGGGGGTTCAATCAGCCCCAGCATTTT. Encoded protein: CASSPIGGFNQPQHF. V gene TRBV18 combines with J gene TRBJ1-5; tentative D call: TRBD1 (5 bases). Trimming shortened V by 6 bases and J by 3 bases, and 15 bases separated the two germline ends. This CDR3 has 15 residues. In germline, CDR1 is KGHSH, CDR2 LQKENI.